This T cell receptor (beta chain) was sequenced for a study of T cell responses to AZD1222 COVID-19 vaccine. Concerning this clone: Its antigen remains unidentified.

Broader study findings: Increased Spike-specific TCR breadth and depth were observed after two AZD1222 doses. White British donors predominated, females outnumbered males, and clonal diversity was possibly underestimated.

Profiled with immunoSEQ multiplex PCR; TCRdb holds only in-frame clones, not every one. The sample carries around 150,000 clones, just over 90% recorded once. Pooling of second doses given at about 4 or about 12 weeks was done. This material consisted of peripheral blood, taken 28 days after the second AZD1222 dose. The clonotype originates from an adult who received the AZD1222 COVID-19 vaccine.

CDR3 nucleotide sequence: TGTGCCAGCAGCTTGGCAGGGTTTGGCGTCCACGAGCAGTACTTC. Its protein is CASSLAGFGVHEQYF. This chain connects TRBV5-6 to TRBJ2-7; D is possibly TRBD1 (5 bases). Germline CDR1 SGHDT, CDR2 YYEEEE. V lost 0 bases to trimming and J lost 5 bases, with 15 bases between them. The CDR3 sequence is 15 residues long.